A single sample gave rise to the 17 T cell receptor beta chains below, sequenced in a study of T cell changes during pregnancy in multiple sclerosis. Clones were sequenced by immunoSEQ multiplex PCR, and TCRdb holds only the in-frame ones, with some missing. The profile covers roughly 61,000 clones, with approximately 90% appearing a single time and roughly 0.89% taken by the ten largest. Sequencing was performed on peripheral blood, taken in the first trimester of pregnancy. These TCRs come from a female donor in good health, enrolled as a control in a pregnancy study.

This sequence joins TRBV6-5 and TRBJ2-3; a weak D match, TRBD1 (6 bases). Deletions cut 6 bases from V and 4 bases from J, with 14 bases between. Per germline, CDR1 MNHEY and CDR2 SVGAGI. This CDR3 is built from 14 residues. CDR3 coding DNA: TGTGCCAGCAGGGAACTACAGGGTTCAGATACGCAGTATTTT. Amino acids: CASRELQGSDTQYF.

This chain links TRBV6-5 with TRBJ1-3; TRBD1 agrees at 7 bases. V dropped 5 bases and J dropped 4; count of bases not matched to a gene: 5. Germline V gene lookup returns CDR1 MNHEY and CDR2 SVGAGI. The CDR3 extends over 14 amino acids. The DNA for the CDR3 is TGTGCCAGCAGTGTGCAGGGGGTAGGAAACACCATATATTTT. Translated: CASSVQGVGNTIYF.

The chain couples TRBV7-9 to TRBJ2-7, with TRBD1 identical over 7 bases. J was trimmed by 2 bases and V by 5 bases; bases with no gene match: 3. The germline V gene has CDR1 SEHNR and CDR2 FQNEAQ (reference sequence). The CDR3 extends over 13 amino acids. The CDR3 loop reads CASSRQGTYEQYF. CDR3 nucleotide sequence: TGTGCCAGCAGCCGACAGGGAACCTACGAGCAGTACTTC.

This rearrangement joins TRBV27 to TRBJ2-3; the match to TRBD1 covers 8 bases. CDR1 MNHEY and CDR2 SMNVEV come from the germline V gene (reference sequence). Trimming removed 8 bases from V and 3 bases from J; junction bases left unmatched: 10. The CDR3 sequence is 15 residues long. In nucleotides, the CDR3 is TGTGCCAGCCATCGTCGGCACAGGGGGACAGATACGCAGTATTTT. This sequence encodes CASHRRHRGTDTQYF.

This clone showed up just a few times. The CDR3 region has the DNA TGTGCCAGCAGCTTAGCGCGGTTGGACCCGGGGGGCTACACCTTC. Encoded protein: CASSLARLDPGGYTF. V is TRBV7-2 and J is TRBJ1-2, with D uncertain. The CDR3 extends over 15 amino acids. V dropped 0 bases and J dropped 8 bases, with 16 bases sitting between them. CDR1 and CDR2 from the germline V gene are SGHTA and FQGNSA.

This chain connects TRBV7-9 to TRBJ1-1, with 8 nucleotides matching TRBD1. This CDR3 has 16 residues. V trimming: 4 bases; J trimming: 4 bases; junction bases outside the gene matches: 11. Germline V lookup: CDR1 SEHNR, CDR2 FQNEAQ (reference sequence). CDR3 sequence reads: CASSSRGQGASTEAFF. CDR3 sequence (DNA): TGTGCCAGCAGCTCCCGCGGGCAGGGGGCGAGCACTGAAGCTTTCTTT.

This chain uses TRBV6-5 with TRBJ2-6, with D possibly being TRBD2 (5 bases). Trimming removed 2 bases from V and 0 bases from J, with 8 bases in between. Germline V gives CDR1 MNHEY, CDR2 SVGAGI. The CDR3 extends over 16 amino acids. The CDR3 reads CASSYGRGSGANVLTF. CDR3 bases: TGTGCCAGCAGTTACGGACGGGGCTCTGGGGCCAACGTCCTGACTTTC.

This sequence joins TRBV12-5 and TRBJ1-1, with D unresolved. V lost 6 bases and J lost 0, with 8 bases in between. This CDR3 comprises 13 residues. The germline V gene encodes CDR1 LGHNT and CDR2 FRNRAP. Here the CDR3 DNA reads TGTGCTAGTGGCCAAAGAGTGAACACTGAAGCTTTCTTT. Translated: CASGQRVNTEAFF.

The chain carries TRBV28 and TRBJ1-5; 11 bases agree with TRBD1. Germline V lookup: CDR1 MDHEN, CDR2 SYDVKM. The V gene end was trimmed by 10 bases and the J gene end by 9 bases; junction bases not matched to a gene: 8. The length of the CDR3 is 13 residues. The CDR3 nucleotides are TGTGCCATCAAGGACAGGGGGCATGGGCCCCAGCATTTT. Its protein is CAIKDRGHGPQHF.

This chain links TRBV7-3 with TRBJ1-6; D not resolved. Trimming took off 2 bases at V and 10 bases at J, with 12 bases between the two ends. This CDR3 has 14 residues. Germline CDR1 reads SGHTA; CDR2 reads FQGTGA. The CDR3 reads CASSLRGMGSPLHF. In DNA form, the CDR3 reads TGTGCCAGCAGCTTACGGGGAATGGGGTCACCCCTCCACTTT.

The sample holds one count of this clone. The chain uses TRBV7-8 and TRBJ1-3; perhaps TRBD1 as D (6 bases). V lost 1 base and J 2 bases, leaving 6 bases between the germline ends. This CDR3 has 14 amino acids. The germline CDR1 and CDR2 sequences are SGHVS and FQNEAQ. CDR3 bases: TGTGCCAGCAGCTTAGGGACAGCTGGAAACACCATATATTTT. It codes for CASSLGTAGNTIYF.

J is TRBJ2-1 and V is TRBV13; 11 bases align to TRBD2. V shed 4 bases, J shed 0 bases, and the junction held 5 bases outside the gene matches. The CDR3 loop spans 17 amino acids. CDR1 PRHDT and CDR2 FYEKMQ come from the germline V gene (reference sequence). The CDR3 loop is CASSSVAGGSSYNEQFF. The CDR3 nucleotides read TGTGCCAGCAGCTCCGTAGCGGGGGGGAGCTCCTACAATGAGCAGTTCTTC.

This rearrangement joins TRBV4-1 to TRBJ1-5; TRBD1 is a possible D gene (6 bases). V was pared by 1 base and J by 3 bases, with 13 bases between. Germline lookup yields CDR1 MGHRA and CDR2 YSYEKL. This CDR3 region has 16 residues. Written as DNA, the CDR3 is TGCGCCAGCAGCCAAGTAGGGGGAGAGTACAATCAGCCCCAGCATTTT. Translating gives CASSQVGGEYNQPQHF.

The chain employs TRBV7-9 and TRBJ2-2, with TRBD1 identical over 10 bases. The V gene's germline CDR1 is SEHNR and CDR2 FQNEAQ (reference sequence). Trimming took 1 base from V and 5 from J; bases not matched to a gene: 7. The CDR3 spans 17 residues. In nucleotides, the CDR3 is TGTGCCAGCAGCTTAGTAGGCCGGGGACAGGGGACCGGGGAGCTGTTTTTT. It codes for CASSLVGRGQGTGELFF.

The CDR3 reads CAISEALQGGEKLFF. The CDR3, as DNA: TGTGCCATCAGTGAGGCCTTACAGGGTGGTGAAAAACTGTTTTTT. This chain links TRBV10-3 with TRBJ1-4, with D possibly matching TRBD1 (6 bases). V shed 2 bases and J shed 7 bases, with 14 bases lying between them. Germline-derived CDR1 and CDR2 are ENHRY and SYGVKD. This CDR3 spans 15 amino acids.

As DNA, the CDR3 is TGTGCCAGCACCCCGAAGGCAGGGGCTCAGCCCCAGCATTTT. It codes for CASTPKAGAQPQHF. The V call is TRBV6-6, the J call TRBJ1-5; D perhaps matches TRBD1 (6 bases). This CDR3 is 14 amino acids long. Germline V gene data show CDR1 as MNHNY and CDR2 as SVGAGI (reference sequence). Trimming took off 7 bases at V and 6 bases at J, with 16 bases between the two ends.

This rearrangement joins TRBV2 to TRBJ1-4; TRBD1 matches at 9 bases. The CDR3 sequence is 14 residues long. The germline CDR1 and CDR2 sequences are SNHLY and FYNNEI. V dropped 8 bases and J dropped 8; count of bases not matched to a gene: 9. CDR3 bases: TGTGCCAGCCGTTATGGGACAGGGATGGAAAAACTGTTTTTT. Its protein is CASRYGTGMEKLFF.